This TCR beta chain emerged from a study of blood T cell repertoires in COVID-19. CDR3 length equals 14 residues. The V end lost 4 bases, the J end lost 2 bases, and 11 bases lay between the germline ends. Germline-derived CDR1 and CDR2 are LGHDT and YNNKEL (reference sequence). TCRdb keeps only in-frame clones here, not all; method: immunoSEQ multiplex PCR. The sample lists about 180,000 clones, about 88% occurring once. Sequenced material: peripheral blood. The chain employs TRBV3-1 (or the pseudogene TRBV3-2) and TRBJ2-5, with D possibly TRBD1 on 5 matching bases. The receptor comes from a woman in her thirties with active or convalescent COVID-19. As DNA, the CDR3 is TGTGCCAGCAGCCCAGGGATGGGGCAAGAGACCCAGTACTTC. Amino acid sequence: CASSPGMGQETQYF.